The rows below give T cell receptor beta chains drawn from one sample of a study of human T cells and chemical hapten exposure. TCRdb analysed the RACE reads with MiXCR anew, one entry per CDR3 protein. The sample holds about 400,000 distinct CDR3 sequences, about 6% seen once. The sequencing here drew on whole blood, taken in connection with sensitization to the hapten diphenylcyclopropenone (DPC). Receptors were obtained from a woman between 18 and 30 years old with alopecia areata. Some clones in this sample may be carry-over from other donors' samples. CDR3s include the opening cysteine and the closing phenylalanine or tryptophan. Each record gives: V gene, D gene, J gene, CDR3 length, clone size, CDR3 DNA, CDR3 protein. The D gene is left open where the match is weak. A clone size is listed for some rows: how often the clone was seen (once, few, many), or a class if it is expanded.

>TRBV6-4|TRBD2|TRBJ2-3|15|-
TGTGCCAGCAGTGATCGCGGGGGGGCACCAGATACGCAGTATTTT
CASSDRGGAPDTQYF
>TRBV10-3|-|TRBJ2-1|15|few
TGTGCCATCAGTGGGGAACAATACTCCTACAATGAGCAGTTCTTC
CAISGEQYSYNEQFF
>TRBV6-5|TRBD1|TRBJ1-6|14|many
TGTGCCAGCAGTTACTCCCGGGACAGGGTTAACCTCCACTTT
CASSYSRDRVNLHF
>TRBV5-8|-|TRBJ1-1|13|few
TGTGCCAGCAGCCCCCCTGCTTCTAATGAAGCTTTCTTT
CASSPPASNEAFF
>TRBV6-4|TRBD2|TRBJ2-2|16|many
TGTGCCAGCAGCGAAATAGCGGGGGGCCTCACCGGGGAGCTGTTTTTT
CASSEIAGGLTGELFF
>TRBV11-2|TRBD2|TRBJ2-2|18|many
TGTGCCAGCAGCTTAGCCGTCAACCTCGGACTAGCTACTGGGGAGCTGTTTTTT
CASSLAVNLGLATGELFF
>TRBV21-1|-|TRBJ2-7|13|few
TGTGCCAGGGTAAAGGGACAGGGCGAGTGGCAGTACTTC
CARVKGQGEWQYF
>TRBV7-9|-|TRBJ1-5|14|many
TGTGCCAGCGCGGTCGAGGACCCACATCAGCCCCAGCATTTT
CASAVEDPHQPQHF
>TRBV7-2|TRBD2|TRBJ2-1|16|many
TGTGCCAGCAGCTTAGTGGGGACTAGCGGTTACAATGAGCAGTTCTTC
CASSLVGTSGYNEQFF
>TRBV7-9|-|TRBJ2-7|13|-
TGTGCCAGCAGCTCGCATTCCATCTACGAGCAGTACTTC
CASSSHSIYEQYF
>TRBV4-3|-|TRBJ2-5|13|-
TGCGCCAGCAGCTCTGACCGTCGTGAGACCCAGTACTTC
CASSSDRRETQYF
>TRBV12-3/TRBV12-4|-|TRBJ1-6|14|many
TGTGCCAGTACCCCGACGGGTGGAGGTTCACCCCTCCACTTT
CASTPTGGGSPLHF
>TRBV11-2|TRBD2|TRBJ2-7|17|few
TGTGCCAGCAGCTTAAAGGCTAGCGGGGGGGCGCGCTACGAGCAGTACTTC
CASSLKASGGARYEQYF
>TRBV6-2/TRBV6-3|-|TRBJ1-1|13|many
TGTGCCAGCAGTGACAGCTCGAACACTGAAGCTTTCTTT
CASSDSSNTEAFF
>TRBV12-3/TRBV12-4|-|TRBJ1-1|12|-
TGTGCCAGAAGCCTTAGTCACACTGAAGCTTTCTTT
CARSLSHTEAFF
>TRBV20-1|-|TRBJ2-2|13|many
TGCAGCTCGTGGGCCCCGAACACCGGGGAGCTGTTTTTT
CSSWAPNTGELFF
>TRBV7-6|-|TRBJ2-7|14|many
TGTGCCAGCAGCTTGCAGGGCCCTCCGGGGGAGCAGTACTTC
CASSLQGPPGEQYF
>TRBV20-1|TRBD2|TRBJ2-3|14|many
TGCAGTGCTAGAAGTGGGGGGGATTGGGATACGCAGTATTTT
CSARSGGDWDTQYF